Below, 11 T cell receptor beta chains from the same sample are listed, as sequenced in a study of PD-1 blockade in classical Hodgkin lymphoma. The assay was immunoSEQ multiplex PCR, and TCRdb's table has in-frame clones only and misses some. The sample yields 66,000 or so clones, 71% seen once. Every patient had relapsed following autologous stem cell transplantation, and cohorts differed in brentuximab vedotin exposure. The source material was peripheral blood mononuclear cells (PBMCs), sampled before the second cycle of nivolumab. All receptors derive from a human donor with classical Hodgkin lymphoma.

A few counts support this clone. V is TRBV27 and J is TRBJ1-2, with a possible D match to TRBD1 (5 bases). This CDR3 is 14 amino acids long. V was clipped by 2 bases and J by 8 bases, with 15 bases between them. Germline loops: CDR1 MNHEY, CDR2 SMNVEV (reference sequence). The CDR3 loop reads CASSLRYRGNGYTF. The CDR3 nucleotides are TGTGCCAGCAGTTTACGATATCGGGGGAACGGCTACACCTTC.

The chain carries TRBV29-1 and TRBJ2-1; 9 bases are a match to TRBD1. The CDR3 runs 15 residues. The ends lost 7 bases at V and 2 bases at J; junction bases unmatched: 9. The germline V gene has CDR1 SQVTM and CDR2 ANQGSEA. In DNA form, the CDR3 reads TGCAGCGCCGCTGGGACAGGGAAAGCCTACAATGAGCAGTTCTTC. Its protein is CSAAGTGKAYNEQFF.

This chain links TRBV5-1 with TRBJ1-5; the D is unclear. The CDR3 is 13 residues long. V lost 2 bases, J lost 7 bases, and 10 bases lay in between. Germline V gives CDR1 SGHRS, CDR2 YFSETQ. CDR3 sequence (DNA): TGCGCCAGCAGCTTCGCGGAGGGACAGCCCCAGCATTTT. It encodes CASSFAEGQPQHF.

The chain employs TRBV7-3 and TRBJ2-3, with D possibly being TRBD2 (6 bases). The germline V gene has CDR1 SGHTA and CDR2 FQGTGA. Trimming removed 5 bases at V and 4 bases at J, with 19 bases between. The CDR3 is made up of 16 amino acids. The CDR3 loop is CASSHGGFGYPDTQYF. The CDR3 DNA reads TGTGCCAGCAGCCATGGGGGGTTCGGGTATCCAGATACGCAGTATTTT.

Only a few counts were recorded for this clone. The V call is TRBV10-3, the J call TRBJ2-7; D is ambiguous. Germline values: CDR1 ENHRY, CDR2 SYGVKD. The V end was cut by 0 bases, the J end by 2 bases, with 11 bases between. CDR3 length: 15 amino acids. The CDR3 coding sequence is TGTGCCATCAGTGAGTCGACACAGACACCCTACGAGCAGTACTTC. This gives the protein CAISESTQTPYEQYF.

This chain's CDR3 is CASSYSGLAVLDTQYF. DNA of the CDR3: TGTGCCAGCAGTTACTCAGGACTAGCGGTACTAGATACGCAGTATTTT. The V call is TRBV6-6, the J call TRBJ2-3, with 10 nucleotides matching TRBD2. The CDR3 is 16 amino acids. The V gene's germline CDR1 is MNHNY and CDR2 SVGAGI (reference sequence). Losses at the gene ends were 0 bases for V and 5 bases for J; bases not matched to a gene: 5.

This sequence joins TRBV6-1 and TRBJ2-7; maybe TRBD1 (6 bases). The V gene's germline CDR1 is MNHNS and CDR2 SASEGT. This CDR3 is 15 amino acids long. V was shortened by 4 bases and J by 2 bases, with 15 bases between the two germline ends. The CDR3 protein is CASSGGQGPTYEQYF. The CDR3 DNA sequence: TGTGCCAGCAGTGGTGGTCAGGGGCCGACCTACGAGCAGTACTTC.

The chain has TRBV27 and TRBJ2-5; 8 nucleotides align to TRBD2. The CDR3 spans 15 residues. CDR1 is MNHEY, CDR2 SMNVEV, per germline (reference sequence). Trimming at V came to 0 bases and at J to 5 bases, leaving 5 bases not matched to a gene. The CDR3 region has the DNA TGTGCCAGCAGTTTATCGGCGGGGGGAGTTGAGACCCAGTACTTC. It yields the protein CASSLSAGGVETQYF.

The V and J genes are TRBV6-5 and TRBJ1-1; possibly TRBD1 for D (5 bases). There are 11 residues in the CDR3. V was trimmed by 7 bases and J by 3 bases, leaving 6 bases between them. Germline CDR1 is MNHEY and CDR2 is SVGAGI. The CDR3 DNA sequence: TGTGCCAGCATGGGGGACACTGAAGCTTTCTTT. This sequence encodes CASMGDTEAFF.

The V and J genes are TRBV2 and TRBJ2-7, with TRBD1 matching 7 bases. The J segment lost 2 bases and the V segment lost 4 bases, leaving 5 bases of the junction unmatched. Looked up from germline, CDR1 is SNHLY and CDR2 is FYNNEI. The CDR3 is made up of 14 amino acids. The CDR3 loop reads CASSGTGSTYEQYF. CDR3 DNA sequence: TGTGCCAGCAGTGGGACAGGATCCACCTACGAGCAGTACTTC.

J is TRBJ1-2 and V is TRBV5-6; weak D call: TRBD1 (5 bases). Germline CDR1 and CDR2: SGHDT and YYEEEE. V dropped 2 bases and J dropped 7 bases, with 9 bases sitting between them. The CDR3 sequence is 12 residues long. The chain's CDR3 is CASSLGVSGYTF. The CDR3 DNA follows: TGTGCCAGCAGCTTAGGGGTTAGTGGCTACACCTTC.